The entry below describes one TCR beta chain. Its antigen is as yet unknown. This entry is derived from a study of T cells in localized non-small cell lung cancer. TCRdb's copy holds only in-frame clones and misses some; the assay was immunoSEQ multiplex PCR. The sample has around 36,000 clones, around 75% seen once. This CDR3 contains 15 residues. Trimming cost V 0 bases and J 5 bases; bases outside gene matches: 4. The germline CDR1 and CDR2 sequences are SGHNT and YYREEE (reference sequence). Regarding the study as a whole: Adjacent lung exhibited a median of about 56 among the 100 most abundant tumor clones. Density of T cells in blood, when higher, went with longer overall survival.

The sequenced sample was PBMCs, obtained before any cancer treatment. This rearrangement joins TRBV5-4 to TRBJ2-3, with TRBD2 matching over 9 bases. The sequence was obtained from a woman between 40 and 69 years old with stage II squamous cell lung carcinoma. DNA of the CDR3: TGTGCCAGCAGCTTGGCGTTAGCGGGAGTAGATACGCAGTATTTT. Residues: CASSLALAGVDTQYF.